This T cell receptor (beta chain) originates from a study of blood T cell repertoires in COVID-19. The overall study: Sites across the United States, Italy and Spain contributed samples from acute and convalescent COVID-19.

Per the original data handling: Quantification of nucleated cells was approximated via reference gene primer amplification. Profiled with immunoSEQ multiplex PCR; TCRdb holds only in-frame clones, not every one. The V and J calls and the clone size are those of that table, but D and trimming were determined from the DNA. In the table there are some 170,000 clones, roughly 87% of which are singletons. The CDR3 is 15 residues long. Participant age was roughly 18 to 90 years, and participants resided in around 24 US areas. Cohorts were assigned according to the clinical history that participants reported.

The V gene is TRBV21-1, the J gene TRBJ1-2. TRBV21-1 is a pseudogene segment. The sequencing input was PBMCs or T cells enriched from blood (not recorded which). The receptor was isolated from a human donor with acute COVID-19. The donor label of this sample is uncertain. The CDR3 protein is CASSKARGVKYGYTF. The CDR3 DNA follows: TGTGCCAGCAGCAAAGCGCGGGGAGTGAAGTATGGCTACACCTTC.